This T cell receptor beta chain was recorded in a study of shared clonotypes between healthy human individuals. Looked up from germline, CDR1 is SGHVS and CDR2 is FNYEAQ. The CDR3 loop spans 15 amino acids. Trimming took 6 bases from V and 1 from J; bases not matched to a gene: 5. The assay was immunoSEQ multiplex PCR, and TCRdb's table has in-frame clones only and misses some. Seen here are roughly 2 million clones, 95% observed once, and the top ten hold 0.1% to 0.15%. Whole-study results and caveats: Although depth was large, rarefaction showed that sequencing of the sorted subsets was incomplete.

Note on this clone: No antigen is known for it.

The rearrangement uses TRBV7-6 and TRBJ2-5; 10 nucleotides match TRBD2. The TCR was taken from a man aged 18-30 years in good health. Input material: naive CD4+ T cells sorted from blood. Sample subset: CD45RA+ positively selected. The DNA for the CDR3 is TGTGCCAGCAGTTGGACTAGCGGAACCCAAGAGACCCAGTACTTC. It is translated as CASSWTSGTQETQYF.